Presented here are 7 T cell receptor beta chains from one specimen sequenced in a study of cytomegalovirus exposure and HLA in healthy donors. PCR amplification relied on 60 Vbeta primers (plus 13 Jbeta primers). Repertoires were generated with immunoSEQ multiplex PCR, while TCRdb's copy carries only in-frame clones and drops some. The table lists 150,000 or so clones, around 80% of them singletons. The source material was PBMCs. These receptors were taken from a middle-aged woman in good health and CMV-seronegative.

This clone has a handful of counts. The chain employs TRBV11-3 and TRBJ1-1; TRBD1 agrees at 9 bases. The germline V gene has CDR1 SGHNT and CDR2 YENEEA. V trimming: 5 bases; J trimming: 3 bases; junction bases outside the gene matches: 7. The CDR3 extends over 15 amino acids. The CDR3 sequence is CASSRWTGEDTEAFF. CDR3 coding DNA: TGTGCCAGCAGCCGCTGGACAGGGGAAGACACTGAAGCTTTCTTT.

This clone was seen a few times. This rearrangement joins TRBV5-1 to TRBJ2-3; D may be TRBD1 (6 bases). With 2 bases removed from V and 2 bases from J, the gap between germline ends came to 12 bases. CDR3 size: 15 residues. Germline V gene data show CDR1 as SGHRS and CDR2 as YFSETQ. This CDR3 is CASSFGLGATDTQYF. Here the CDR3 DNA reads TGCGCCAGCAGCTTCGGACTGGGGGCCACAGATACGCAGTATTTT.

The J gene is TRBJ2-3, the V gene TRBV9; 12 bases agree with TRBD1. Germline V CDR1 and CDR2: SGDLS, YYNGEE. This CDR3 has 15 amino acids. The J segment lost 5 bases and the V segment lost 4 bases, leaving 5 bases of the junction unmatched. The CDR3, as DNA: TGTGCCAGCAGCTCCCGGGACAGGGGGCAAGATACGCAGTATTTT. Its translation: CASSSRDRGQDTQYF.

V is TRBV4-2 and J is TRBJ2-7; D possibly corresponds to TRBD1 (6 bases). Germline CDR1 reads LGHNA; CDR2 reads YNFKEQ. Trimming stripped 4 bases from V and 4 bases from J, with 17 bases between. This CDR3 comprises 15 residues. CDR3 DNA: TGTGCCAGCAGCCGAACGCCGGACAGTGGTTACGAGCAGTACTTC. It yields the protein CASSRTPDSGYEQYF.

V is TRBV28 and J is TRBJ1-3; D ambiguous. Trimming left V 5 bases short and J 4 bases short, with 9 bases between. This CDR3 is 13 amino acids long. Germline assignment: CDR1 MDHEN and CDR2 SYDVKM. CDR3 in amino acids: CASSLEAGNTIYF. In DNA form, the CDR3 reads TGTGCCAGCAGTCTGGAGGCGGGAAACACCATATATTTT.

The rearrangement joins TRBV15 to TRBJ1-2, with D maybe TRBD1 (5 bases). The V gene lost 1 base and the J gene lost 4 bases, with 10 bases spanning the gap. Germline V gene lookup returns CDR1 LNHNV and CDR2 YYDKDF (reference sequence). The CDR3 sequence is 14 residues long. In DNA form, the CDR3 reads TGTGCCACCAGCAGAGGACAAGGGGCCTATGGCTACACCTTC. Translating gives CATSRGQGAYGYTF.

Only a few counts were recorded for this clone. V usage is TRBV6-1 and J usage is TRBJ2-7; D is perhaps TRBD1 (7 bases). In germline, CDR1 is MNHNS, CDR2 SASEGT. V was pared by 6 bases and J by 3 bases, with 15 bases between. The CDR3 has 14 residues. The CDR3 DNA sequence: TGTGCCAGCAGAGGGACAGTGGGGGGCTACGAGCAGTACTTC. Translating gives CASRGTVGGYEQYF.